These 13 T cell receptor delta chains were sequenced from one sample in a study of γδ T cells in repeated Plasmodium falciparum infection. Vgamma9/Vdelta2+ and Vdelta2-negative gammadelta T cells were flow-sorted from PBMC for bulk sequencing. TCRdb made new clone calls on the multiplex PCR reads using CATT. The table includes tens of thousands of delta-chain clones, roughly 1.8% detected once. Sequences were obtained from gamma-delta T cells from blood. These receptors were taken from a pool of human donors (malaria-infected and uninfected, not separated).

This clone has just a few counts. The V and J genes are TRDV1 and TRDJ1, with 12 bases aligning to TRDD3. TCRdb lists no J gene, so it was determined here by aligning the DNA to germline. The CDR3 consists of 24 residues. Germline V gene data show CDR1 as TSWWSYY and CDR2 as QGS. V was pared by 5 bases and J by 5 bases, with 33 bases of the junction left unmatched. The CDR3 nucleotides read TGTGCTCTTGGGAAGTGGCTCCCTCCTTGGTGGTACTGGGGGATACTCGGACCCGCTGATAAACTCATCTTT. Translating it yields CALGKWLPPWWYWGILGPADKLIF.

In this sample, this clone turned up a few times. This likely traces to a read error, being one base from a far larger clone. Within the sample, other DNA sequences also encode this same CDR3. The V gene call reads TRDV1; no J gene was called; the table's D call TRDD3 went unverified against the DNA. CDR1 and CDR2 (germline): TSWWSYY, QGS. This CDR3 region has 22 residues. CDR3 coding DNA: TGTGCTCTTGGAGAACCTCGGAGAAGAGATACGCGGACACCATTCCACAGCGATAAAGTCATCTTT. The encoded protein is CALGEPRRRDTRTPFHSDKVIF.

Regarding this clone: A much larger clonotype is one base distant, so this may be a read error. In DNA form, the CDR3 reads TGTGCTCTTGGGATTAAATATCCTCCTAGGTTACTGCGGACCAATAAACTCATCTTT. Protein sequence: CALGIKYPPRLLRTNKLIF. The J gene is TRDJ1, the V gene TRDV1; D might be TRDD1 or TRDD2, each matching 5 bases. Here the J gene came from matching the DNA to germline, since TCRdb omits it. The germline CDR1 and CDR2 sequences are TSWWSYY and QGS. Between the trimmed V and J ends, which lost 5 bases and 6 bases, there was a span of 31 bases. This CDR3 region has 19 residues.

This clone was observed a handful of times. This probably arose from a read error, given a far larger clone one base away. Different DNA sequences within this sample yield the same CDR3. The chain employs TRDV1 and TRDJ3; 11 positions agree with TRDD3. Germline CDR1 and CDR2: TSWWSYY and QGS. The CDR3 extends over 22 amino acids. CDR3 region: CALGRTWGIRVSSSWDTRQMFF. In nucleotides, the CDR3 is TGTGCCCTTGGGCGAACGTGGGGGATACGCGTTTCGAGCTCCTGGGACACCCGACAGATGTTTTTC.

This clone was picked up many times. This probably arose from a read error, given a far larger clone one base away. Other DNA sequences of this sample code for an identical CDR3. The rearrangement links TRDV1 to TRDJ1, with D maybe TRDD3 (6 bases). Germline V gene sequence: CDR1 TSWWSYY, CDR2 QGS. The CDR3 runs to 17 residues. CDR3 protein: CALGDLRYRVYTNKLIF. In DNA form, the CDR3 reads TGTGCCCTTGGGGATTTAAGGTACAGGGTTTACACCAATAAACTCATCTTT.

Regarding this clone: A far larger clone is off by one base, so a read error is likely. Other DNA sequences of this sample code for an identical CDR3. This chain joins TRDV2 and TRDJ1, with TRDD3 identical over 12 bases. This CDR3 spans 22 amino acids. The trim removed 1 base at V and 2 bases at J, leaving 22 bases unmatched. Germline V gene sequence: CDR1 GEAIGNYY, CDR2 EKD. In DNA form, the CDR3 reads TGTGCCTGTGACACTGTGCGGGATACTGGGGGATACCGTGGGTCGTGGACCGATAAACTCATCTTT. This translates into CACDTVRDTGGYRGSWTDKLIF.

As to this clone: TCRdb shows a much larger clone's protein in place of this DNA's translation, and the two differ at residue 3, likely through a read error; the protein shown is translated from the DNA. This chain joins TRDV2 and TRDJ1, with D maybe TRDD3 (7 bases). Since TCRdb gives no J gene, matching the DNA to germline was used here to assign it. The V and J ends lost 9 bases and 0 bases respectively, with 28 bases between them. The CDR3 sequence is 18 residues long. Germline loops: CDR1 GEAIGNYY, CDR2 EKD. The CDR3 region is CAPNLLLGGPLNTDKLIF. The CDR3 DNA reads TGTGCCCCCAACCTCCTACTTGGGGGACCCTTGAACACCGATAAACTCATCTTT.

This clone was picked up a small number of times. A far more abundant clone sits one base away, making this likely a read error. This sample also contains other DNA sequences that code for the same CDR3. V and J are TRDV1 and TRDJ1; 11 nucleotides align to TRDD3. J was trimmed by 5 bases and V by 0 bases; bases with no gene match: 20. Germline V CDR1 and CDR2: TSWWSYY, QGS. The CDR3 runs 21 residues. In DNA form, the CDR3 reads TGTGCTCTTGGGGAACTTCACCCTACCCCAGATGGGGGATACGACCCTGATAAACTCATCTTT. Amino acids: CALGELHPTPDGGYDPDKLIF.

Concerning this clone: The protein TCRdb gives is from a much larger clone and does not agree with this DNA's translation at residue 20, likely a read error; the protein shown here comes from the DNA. CDR3 sequence (DNA): TGTGCTCTTGGGGAACTCAAACCTTGCCGATTGATCCTAAAGTACACCGATAAACTCACCTTT. It yields the protein CALGELKPCRLILKYTDKLTF. The chain carries TRDV1 and TRDJ1, with a possible D match to TRDD2 (5 bases). The CDR3 extends over 21 amino acids. Germline lookup yields CDR1 TSWWSYY and CDR2 QGS.

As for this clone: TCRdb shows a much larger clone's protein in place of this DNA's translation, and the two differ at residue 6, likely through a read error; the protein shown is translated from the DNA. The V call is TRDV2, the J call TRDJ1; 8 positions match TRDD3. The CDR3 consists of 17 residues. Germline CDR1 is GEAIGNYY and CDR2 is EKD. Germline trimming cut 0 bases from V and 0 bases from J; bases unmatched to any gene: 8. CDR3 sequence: CACDTPARGDNTDKLIF. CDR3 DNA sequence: TGTGCCTGTGACACCCCAGCCCGGGGGGATAACACCGATAAACTCATCTTT.

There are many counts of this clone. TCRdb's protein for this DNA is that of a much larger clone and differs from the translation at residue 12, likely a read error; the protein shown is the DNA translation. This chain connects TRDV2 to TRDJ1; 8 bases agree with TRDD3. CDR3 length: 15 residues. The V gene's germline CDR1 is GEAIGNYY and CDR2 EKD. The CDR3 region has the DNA TGTGCCTGTGACGTACTGGGGGTTTACACCGATGAACTCATCTTT. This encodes CACDVLGVYTDELIF.

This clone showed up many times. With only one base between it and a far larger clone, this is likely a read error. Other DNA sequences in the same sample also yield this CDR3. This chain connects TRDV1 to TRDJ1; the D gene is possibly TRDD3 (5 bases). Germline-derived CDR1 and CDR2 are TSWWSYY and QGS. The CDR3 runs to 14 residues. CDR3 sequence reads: CALGEDRGDDKLIF. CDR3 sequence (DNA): TGCGCTCTTGGGGAGGATAGAGGGGACGATAAACTCATCTTT.

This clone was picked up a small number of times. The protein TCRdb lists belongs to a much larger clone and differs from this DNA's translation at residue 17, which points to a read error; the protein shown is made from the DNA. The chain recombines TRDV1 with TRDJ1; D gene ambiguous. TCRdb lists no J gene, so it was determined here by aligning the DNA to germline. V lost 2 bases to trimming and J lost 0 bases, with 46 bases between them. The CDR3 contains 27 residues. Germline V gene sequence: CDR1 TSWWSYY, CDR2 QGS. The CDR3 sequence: CALGEISIFFVRGQTWPGSRHTDKLIF. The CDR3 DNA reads TGTGCTCTTGGGGAAATATCGATCTTCTTCGTTCGTGGTCAGACCTGGCCCGGTTCGAGACACACCGATAAACTCATCTTT.